The sequence of this T cell receptor beta chain was determined in a study of cytomegalovirus exposure and HLA in healthy donors. As to this clone: Its antigen is not known.

Germline V gives CDR1 SEHNR, CDR2 FQNEAQ (reference sequence). V was shortened by 1 base and J by 4 bases, with 10 bases between the two germline ends. The CDR3 is made up of 14 amino acids. Healthy bone marrow donors supplied every sample. Whole-study findings and limits: At a 0.05 false discovery rate, a later analysis found around 15,000 TCR beta sequences to be associated with HLA alleles. A later analysis showed TCR association rates differing by HLA locus, peaking at DRB1 and lowest at HLA-C. The authors judged a highly shared variant cluster likely a sequencing artifact.

PCR was performed using 60 Vbeta and 13 Jbeta primers. Here immunoSEQ multiplex PCR was the method, and the copy in TCRdb shows in-frame clones only, minus some. Counted here are 200,000 to 250,000 clones, about 80% occurring once; the ten biggest clones make up 2.5% to 3.5%. Sequenced input: PBMCs. V and J are TRBV7-9 and TRBJ1-2, with a possible D match to TRBD1 (5 bases). The source of this sequence is a woman between 55 and 75 years old in good health and CMV-seropositive. Here the CDR3 DNA reads TGTGCCAGCAGCTTAGTTACGGGGGGCTATGGCTACACCTTC. This gives the protein CASSLVTGGYGYTF.